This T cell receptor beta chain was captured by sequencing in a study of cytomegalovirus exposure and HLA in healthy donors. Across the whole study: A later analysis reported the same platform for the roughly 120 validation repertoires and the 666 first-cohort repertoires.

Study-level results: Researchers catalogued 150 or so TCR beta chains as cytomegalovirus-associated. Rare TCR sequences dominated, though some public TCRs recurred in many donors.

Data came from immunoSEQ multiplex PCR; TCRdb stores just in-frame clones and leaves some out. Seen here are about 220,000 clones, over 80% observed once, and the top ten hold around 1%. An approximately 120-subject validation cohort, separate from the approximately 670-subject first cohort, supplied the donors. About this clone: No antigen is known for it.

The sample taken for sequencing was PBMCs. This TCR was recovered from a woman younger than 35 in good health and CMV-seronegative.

For the CDR3, the DNA is TGTGCCAGCAGCTCAGGACAGTTTGTACCCAATGAGCAGTTCTTC. This gives the protein CASSSGQFVPNEQFF. The V and J genes are TRBV5-4 and TRBJ2-1; D is possibly TRBD1 (6 bases). V lost 3 bases and J 6 bases, leaving 16 bases between the germline ends. The CDR3 is 15 amino acids. Germline V gene lookup returns CDR1 SGHNT and CDR2 YYREEE (reference sequence).